This TCR beta chain was recovered during a study of CD4 T cells in relation to SARS-CoV-2 and coronaviruses. At the level of the study: No peptide or an HIV-1 Nef peptide pool served as negative control. Study-level points and caveats: Compared with monoreactive clones, crossreactive clones showed significantly weaker SARS-CoV-2 expansion.

Germline trimming cut 7 bases from V and 4 bases from J; bases unmatched to any gene: 14. The CDR3 spans 16 residues. The germline gives CDR1 MDHEN, CDR2 SYDVKM. The protocol was immunoSEQ multiplex PCR, while the TCRdb copy is restricted to in-frame clones and leaves out a portion. Seen here are about 23,000 clones, 65% to 80% observed once, and the top ten hold 13% to 15%. A remark on this clone: The antigen is undetermined.

The unexposed donors gave CD4+ T cells in about 2011-2018, prior to COVID-19. After roughly ten days of culture, CD4+ T cells were isolated. Unexposed-donor CD4+ T cells were probed with SARS-CoV-2 S/N and four cold-coronavirus spikes, cells permitting. Each well had approximately 2.1 million PBMCs in around 5% human AB serum with IL-2. This TCR came from a human donor in good health. The sequencing sample was made of CD4+ T cells from PBMCs, cultured in vitro. The chain employs TRBV28 and TRBJ2-5; 8 bases are shared with TRBD2. CDR3 loop: CASTTPGLGVRETQYF. The DNA of the CDR3 is TGTGCCAGCACGACTCCGGGACTAGGGGTTCGAGAGACCCAGTACTTC. The entire variable domain, with the rest obtained from reference TRBV28 and TRBJ2-5, is as follows: DVKVTQSSRYLVKRTGEKVFLECVQDMDHENMFWYRQDPGLGLRLIYFSYDVKMKEKGDIPEGYSVSREKKERFSLILESASTNQTSMYLCASTTPGLGVRETQYFGPGTRLLVL.